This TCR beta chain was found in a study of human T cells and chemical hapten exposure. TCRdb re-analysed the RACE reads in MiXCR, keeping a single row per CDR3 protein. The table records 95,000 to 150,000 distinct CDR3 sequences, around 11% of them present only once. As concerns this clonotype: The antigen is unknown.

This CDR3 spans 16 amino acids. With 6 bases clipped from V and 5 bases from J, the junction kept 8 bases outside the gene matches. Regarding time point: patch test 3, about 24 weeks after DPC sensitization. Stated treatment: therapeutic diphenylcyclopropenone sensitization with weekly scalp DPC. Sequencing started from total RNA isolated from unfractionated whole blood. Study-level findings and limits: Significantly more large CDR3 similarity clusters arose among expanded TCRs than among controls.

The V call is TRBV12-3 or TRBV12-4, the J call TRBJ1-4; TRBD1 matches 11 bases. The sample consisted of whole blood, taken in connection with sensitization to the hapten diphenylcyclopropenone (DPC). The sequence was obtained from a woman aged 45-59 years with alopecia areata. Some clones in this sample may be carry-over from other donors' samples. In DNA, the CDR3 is TGTGCCAGCAGCCCCGGACAGGGGGCGCCCAATGAAAAACTGTTTTTT. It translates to CASSPGQGAPNEKLFF.